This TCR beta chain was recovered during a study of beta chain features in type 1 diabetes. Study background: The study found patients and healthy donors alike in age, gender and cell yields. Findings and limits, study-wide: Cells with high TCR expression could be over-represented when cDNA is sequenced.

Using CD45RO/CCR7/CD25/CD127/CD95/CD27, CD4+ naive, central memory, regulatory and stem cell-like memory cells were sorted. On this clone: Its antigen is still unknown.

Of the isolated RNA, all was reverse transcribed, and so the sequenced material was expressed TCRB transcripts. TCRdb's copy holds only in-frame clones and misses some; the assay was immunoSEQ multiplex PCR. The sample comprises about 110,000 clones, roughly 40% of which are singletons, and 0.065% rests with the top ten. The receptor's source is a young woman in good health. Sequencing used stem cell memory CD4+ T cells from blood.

The DNA of the CDR3 is TGTGCCAGCAGCCCAGGGGGGTCCAATGCCTTCTACGAGCAGTACTTC. Translating it yields CASSPGGSNAFYEQYF. The V and J genes are TRBV9 and TRBJ2-7, with D possibly TRBD1 on 7 matching bases. This CDR3 region has 16 residues. Deletions cut 4 bases from V and 3 bases from J, with 20 bases between. CDR1 SGDLS and CDR2 YYNGEE come from the germline V gene.